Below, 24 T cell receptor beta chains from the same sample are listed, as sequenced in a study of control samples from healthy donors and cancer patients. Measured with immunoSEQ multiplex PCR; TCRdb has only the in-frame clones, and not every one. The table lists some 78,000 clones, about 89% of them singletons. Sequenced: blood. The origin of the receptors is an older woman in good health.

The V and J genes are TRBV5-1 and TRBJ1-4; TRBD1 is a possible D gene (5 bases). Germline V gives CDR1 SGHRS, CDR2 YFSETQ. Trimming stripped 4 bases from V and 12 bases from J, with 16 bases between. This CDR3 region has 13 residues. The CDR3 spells CASSTGPRGELFF. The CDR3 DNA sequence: TGCGCCAGCAGCACGGGACCCCGAGGGGAACTGTTTTTT.

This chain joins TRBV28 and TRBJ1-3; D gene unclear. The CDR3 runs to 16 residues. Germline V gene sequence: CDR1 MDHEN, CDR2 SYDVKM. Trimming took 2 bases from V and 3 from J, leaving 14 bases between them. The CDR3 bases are TGTGCCAGCAGTTTACCCGGGAGTGGCGGTGGAAACACCATATATTTT. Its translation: CASSLPGSGGGNTIYF.

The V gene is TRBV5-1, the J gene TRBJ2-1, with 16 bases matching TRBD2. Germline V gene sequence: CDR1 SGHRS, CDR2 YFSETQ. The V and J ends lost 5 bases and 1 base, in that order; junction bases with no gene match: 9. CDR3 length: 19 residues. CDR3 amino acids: CASSSAGLAGGSSYNEQFF. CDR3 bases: TGCGCCAGCAGTTCTGCGGGACTAGCGGGGGGGTCGTCCTACAATGAGCAGTTCTTC.

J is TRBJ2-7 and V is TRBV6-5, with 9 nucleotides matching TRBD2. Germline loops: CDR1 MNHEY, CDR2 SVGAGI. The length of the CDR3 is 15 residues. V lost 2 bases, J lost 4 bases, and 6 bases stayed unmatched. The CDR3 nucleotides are TGTGCCAGCAGTTACGGGCTAGCGGGGCGTTACGAGCAGTACTTC. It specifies CASSYGLAGRYEQYF.

The CDR3 DNA reads TGTGCCAGCAGCGGAGACAGGCTGTGGGCTTTCTTT. It codes for CASSGDRLWAFF. V is TRBV2 and J is TRBJ1-1, with a possible D match to TRBD1 (6 bases). Germline CDR1 SNHLY, CDR2 FYNNEI. V shed 6 bases and J shed 11 bases, with 16 bases lying between them. The CDR3 runs 12 residues.

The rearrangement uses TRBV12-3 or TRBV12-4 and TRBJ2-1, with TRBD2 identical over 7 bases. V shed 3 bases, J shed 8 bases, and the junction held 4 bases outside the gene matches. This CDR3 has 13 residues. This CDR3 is CASSLVGLDEQFF. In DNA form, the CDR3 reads TGTGCCAGCAGTTTGGTCGGACTAGATGAGCAGTTCTTC.

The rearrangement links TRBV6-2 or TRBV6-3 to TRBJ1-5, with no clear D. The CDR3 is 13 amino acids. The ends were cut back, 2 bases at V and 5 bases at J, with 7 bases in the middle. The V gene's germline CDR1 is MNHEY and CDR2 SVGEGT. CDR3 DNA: TGTGCCAGCAGTTACGGGCCCGATCAGCCCCAGCATTTT. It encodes CASSYGPDQPQHF.

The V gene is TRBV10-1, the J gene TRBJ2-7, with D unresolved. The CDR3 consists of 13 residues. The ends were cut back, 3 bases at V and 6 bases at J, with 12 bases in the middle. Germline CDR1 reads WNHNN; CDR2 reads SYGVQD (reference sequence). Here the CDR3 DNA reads TGCGCCAGCAGTGAAAGTGAAGTTACCGAGCAGTACTTC. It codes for CASSESEVTEQYF.

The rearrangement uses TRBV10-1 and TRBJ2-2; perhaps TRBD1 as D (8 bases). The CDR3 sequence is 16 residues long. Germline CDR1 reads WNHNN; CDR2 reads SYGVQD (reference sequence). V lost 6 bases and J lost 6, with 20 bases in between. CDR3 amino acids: CASRGTGGVRPGELFF. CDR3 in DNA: TGCGCCAGCAGAGGAACAGGGGGGGTTCGCCCCGGGGAGCTGTTTTTT.

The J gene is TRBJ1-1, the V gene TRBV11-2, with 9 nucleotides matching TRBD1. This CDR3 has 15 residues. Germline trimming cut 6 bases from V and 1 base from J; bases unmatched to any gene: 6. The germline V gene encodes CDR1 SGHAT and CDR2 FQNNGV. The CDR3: CASSRGQGGNTEAFF. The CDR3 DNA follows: TGTGCCAGCAGTAGGGGACAGGGTGGGAACACTGAAGCTTTCTTT.

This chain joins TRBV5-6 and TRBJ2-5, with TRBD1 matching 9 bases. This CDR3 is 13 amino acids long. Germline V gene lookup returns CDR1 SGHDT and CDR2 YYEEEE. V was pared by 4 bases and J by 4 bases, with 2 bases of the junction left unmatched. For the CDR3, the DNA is TGTGCCAGCAGCACGGACAGGGGAGAGACCCAGTACTTC. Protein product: CASSTDRGETQYF.

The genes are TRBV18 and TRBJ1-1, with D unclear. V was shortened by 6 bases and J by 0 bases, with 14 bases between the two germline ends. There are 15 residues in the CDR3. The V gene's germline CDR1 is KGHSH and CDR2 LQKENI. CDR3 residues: CASSGDTPMNTEAFF. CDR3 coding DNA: TGTGCCAGCTCCGGGGATACTCCTATGAACACTGAAGCTTTCTTT. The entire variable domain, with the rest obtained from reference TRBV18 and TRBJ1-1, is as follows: NAGVMQNPRHLVRRRGQEARLRCSPMKGHSHVYWYRQLPEEGLKFMVYLQKENIIDESGMPKERFSAEFPKEGPSILRIQQVVRGDSAAYFCASSGDTPMNTEAFFGQGTRLTVV.

CDR3 protein: CASSYSSANEKLFF. The CDR3 DNA reads TGTGCCAGCAGTTACTCTTCAGCTAATGAAAAACTGTTTTTT. This chain connects TRBV6-5 to TRBJ1-4, with D hard to call. The CDR3 runs to 14 residues. CDR1 and CDR2 (germline): MNHEY, SVGAGI. The V and J ends lost 0 bases and 3 bases respectively, with 5 bases between them.

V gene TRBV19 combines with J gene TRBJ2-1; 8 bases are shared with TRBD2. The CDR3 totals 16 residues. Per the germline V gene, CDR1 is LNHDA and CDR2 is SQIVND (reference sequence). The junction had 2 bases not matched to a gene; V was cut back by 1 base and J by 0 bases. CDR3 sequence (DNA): TGTGCCAGTAGTATAGGGGCGGGGGGCTCCTACAATGAGCAGTTCTTC. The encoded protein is CASSIGAGGSYNEQFF.

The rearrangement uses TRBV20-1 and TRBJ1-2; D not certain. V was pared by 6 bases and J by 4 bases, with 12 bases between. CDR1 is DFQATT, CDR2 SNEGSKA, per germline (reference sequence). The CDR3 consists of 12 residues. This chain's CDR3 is CSASPNGYGYTF. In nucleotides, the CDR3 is TGCAGTGCCAGTCCCAACGGCTATGGCTACACCTTC.

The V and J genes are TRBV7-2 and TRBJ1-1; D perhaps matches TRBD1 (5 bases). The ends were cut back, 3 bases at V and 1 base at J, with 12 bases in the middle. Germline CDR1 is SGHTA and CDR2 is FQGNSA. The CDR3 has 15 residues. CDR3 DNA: TGTGCCAGCAGCTTGGGTCCAGACAGGAACACTGAAGCTTTCTTT. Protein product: CASSLGPDRNTEAFF.

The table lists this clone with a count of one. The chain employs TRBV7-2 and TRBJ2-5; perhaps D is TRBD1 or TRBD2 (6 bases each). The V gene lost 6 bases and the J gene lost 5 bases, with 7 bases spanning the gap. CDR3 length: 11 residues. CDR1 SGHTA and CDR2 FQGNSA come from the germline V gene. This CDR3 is CASRGGETQYF. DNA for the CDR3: TGTGCCAGCAGAGGGGGGGAGACCCAGTACTTC.

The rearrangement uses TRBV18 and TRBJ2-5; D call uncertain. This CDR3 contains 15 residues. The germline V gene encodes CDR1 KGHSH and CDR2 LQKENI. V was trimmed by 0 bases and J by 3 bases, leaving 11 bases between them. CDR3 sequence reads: CASSPPGRREETQYF. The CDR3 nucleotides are TGTGCCAGCTCACCACCGGGTCGAAGGGAAGAGACCCAGTACTTC.

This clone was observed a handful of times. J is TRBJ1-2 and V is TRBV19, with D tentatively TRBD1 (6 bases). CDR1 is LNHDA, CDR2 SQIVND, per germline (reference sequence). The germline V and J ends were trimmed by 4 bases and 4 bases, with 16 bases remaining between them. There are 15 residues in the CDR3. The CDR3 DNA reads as TGTGCCAGTAGTACGCCGGGACATAAGATCTATGGCTACACCTTC. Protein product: CASSTPGHKIYGYTF.

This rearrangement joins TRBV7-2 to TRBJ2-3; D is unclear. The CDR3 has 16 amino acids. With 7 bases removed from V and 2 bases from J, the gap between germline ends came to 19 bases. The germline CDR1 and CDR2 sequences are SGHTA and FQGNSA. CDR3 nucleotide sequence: TGTGCCAGCACCCCCCCGGCTGCCAGTGACACAGATACGCAGTATTTT. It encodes CASTPPAASDTDTQYF.

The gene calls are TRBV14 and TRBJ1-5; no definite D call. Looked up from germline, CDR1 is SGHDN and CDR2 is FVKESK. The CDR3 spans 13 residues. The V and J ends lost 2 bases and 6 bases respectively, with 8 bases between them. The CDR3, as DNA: TGTGCCAGCAGCCAACAGCACGGTCAGCCCCAGCATTTT. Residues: CASSQQHGQPQHF.

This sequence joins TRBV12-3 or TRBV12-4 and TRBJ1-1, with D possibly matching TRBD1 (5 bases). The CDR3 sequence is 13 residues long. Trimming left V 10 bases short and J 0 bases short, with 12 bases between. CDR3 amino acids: CATRQHMNTEAFF. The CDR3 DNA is TGTGCCACCCGACAGCACATGAACACTGAAGCTTTCTTT.

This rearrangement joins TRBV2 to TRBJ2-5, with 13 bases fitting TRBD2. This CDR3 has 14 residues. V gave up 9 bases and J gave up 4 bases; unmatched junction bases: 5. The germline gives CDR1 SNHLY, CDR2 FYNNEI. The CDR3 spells CASTSGGAGETQYF. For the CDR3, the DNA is TGTGCCAGTACTAGCGGGGGGGCCGGAGAGACCCAGTACTTC.

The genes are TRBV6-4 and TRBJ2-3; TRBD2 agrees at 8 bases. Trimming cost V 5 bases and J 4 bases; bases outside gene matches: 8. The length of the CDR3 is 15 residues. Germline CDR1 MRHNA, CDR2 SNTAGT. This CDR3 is CASSRTGGAADTQYF. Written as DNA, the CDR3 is TGTGCCAGCAGTCGGACCGGGGGGGCGGCAGATACGCAGTATTTT.